A selection of T cell receptor beta chains follows, all from one sample in a study of blood T cell repertoires in COVID-19. Repertoires were generated with immunoSEQ multiplex PCR, while TCRdb's copy carries only in-frame clones and drops some. Here the sample spans over 150,000 clones, roughly 86% being singletons. Material for sequencing was peripheral blood. The receptors originated from a man aged 60 to 75 with COVID-19, enrolled during active disease. CDR3s leave out the opening cysteine and the closing phenylalanine or tryptophan.

j_call	v_call	cdr3_aa
TRBJ1-1	TRBV19	ASSMDRASNTEAF
TRBJ1-5	TRBV6-2/TRBV6-3	ASSRQGDRNQPQH
TRBJ2-3	TRBV5-8	ASSAGLADTDTQY
TRBJ2-3	TRBV4-3	ASSQRSTGGRNTQY
TRBJ2-7	TRBV5-1	ASSLQGAADEQY
TRBJ2-7	TRBV29-1	SVGSPSGGTYEQY
TRBJ1-2	TRBV24-1	ATSDMDRLYGYT
TRBJ1-1	TRBV4-1	ASSQARQGNTEAF
TRBJ1-3	TRBV4-3	ASSQDRDRVEGNTIY
TRBJ1-2	TRBV5-5	ASSLKQPNYGYT
TRBJ1-4	TRBV21-1	ASSKVGTVNEKLF
TRBJ1-1	TRBV19	ASSINKNTEAF
TRBJ2-1	TRBV12-3/TRBV12-4	ASSLRDNEQF
TRBJ1-2	TRBV28	ASSLAATGRYGYT
TRBJ2-1	TRBV18	ASSPRIRADEQF
TRBJ1-1	TRBV4-1	ASSRNDRGKSNTEAF
TRBJ1-2	TRBV7-2	ASSPVGGPGGYT
TRBJ1-1	TRBV29-1	SVGKGRVNTEAF
TRBJ2-3	TRBV6-2/TRBV6-3	ASSPSKTSGSFTDTQY
TRBJ1-1	TRBV1	TSSQDRQGNTEAF
TRBJ2-7	TRBV11-3	ASSFKQGISYEQY
TRBJ1-1	TRBV6-6	ASSRRTGPVEAF
TRBJ2-3	TRBV5-1	ASVAGGYTDTQY
TRBJ1-2	TRBV5-6	ASSLVGHGGYT
TRBJ1-2	TRBV27	AAGGLGNNYGYT
TRBJ1-2	TRBV27	ASSLTTGTGEYGYT